The 3 T cell receptor beta chains below were found in one sample sequenced in a study of spatial heterogeneity in lung cancer. Time point specified: blood at routine non-recurrence follow-up after resection. TCRdb reprocessed the 5' RACE reads with MiXCR, giving one entry per CDR3 protein. The sample records about 10,000 distinct CDR3 sequences, under 30% being singletons. This material consisted of PBMCs, taken at follow-up. The receptors here all came from a female donor with early-stage non-small cell lung cancer.

This clonotype was detected a few times. The chain joins TRBV6-2 or TRBV6-3 to TRBJ1-1; no definite D call. The V gene's germline CDR1 is MNHEY and CDR2 SVGEGT. The CDR3 runs 14 residues. Trimming pared 9 bases from V and 1 base from J, leaving 15 bases between. CDR3 in amino acids: CASSGFGSNTEAFF. In nucleotides, the CDR3 is TGTGCCAGTTCGGGATTTGGCTCGAACACTGAAGCTTTCTTT.

The V and J genes are TRBV20-1 and TRBJ1-1, with TRBD1 as a possible D gene (6 bases). V was cut by 5 bases and J by 4 bases, with 14 bases left in between. Germline CDR1 and CDR2: DFQATT and SNEGSKA (reference sequence). CDR3 length equals 13 residues. As DNA, the CDR3 is TGCAGTGCTTCCCAGGGGAAAGTCACTGAAGCTTTCTTT. Amino acids: CSASQGKVTEAFF.

This clonotype has more than one count but fewer than ten. The V gene is TRBV29-1, the J gene TRBJ2-1; D perhaps matches TRBD2 (7 bases). CDR1 is SQVTM and CDR2 is ANQGSEA in the germline V gene. CDR3 length equals 15 residues. Between the trimmed V and J ends, which lost 4 bases and 4 bases, there was a span of 17 bases. The CDR3 is CSVVRGRGRYNEQFF. As DNA, the CDR3 is TGCAGCGTTGTCCGGGGGCGGGGGAGGTACAATGAGCAGTTCTTC.